The sequence of this T cell receptor beta chain was determined in a study of beta chain features in type 1 diabetes. On the study more broadly: On cell yields, gender and age, patients and healthy donors were similar. General study points: Patients with Type 1 diabetes showed moderately but significantly shorter TCRB CDR3s in all four CD4+ subsets.

Purity exceeding 95% was reached by all sorted populations. To note about this clone: Its antigen is unidentified.

Per the germline V gene, CDR1 is GTSNPN and CDR2 is SVGIG (reference sequence). With 0 bases clipped from V and 2 bases from J, the junction kept 4 bases outside the gene matches. The CDR3 consists of 15 residues. TCRB transcripts that were expressed got sequenced, as all of the isolated RNA had been reverse transcribed. Roughly 3.6 million reads, on average, came from each naive, central memory and regulatory T cell sample. Measured with immunoSEQ multiplex PCR; TCRdb has only the in-frame clones, and not every one. The sample yields 200,000 to 250,000 clones, roughly 10% seen once. The J gene is TRBJ2-1, the V gene TRBV30; 7 bases agree with TRBD2. The source of this sequence is a man between 18 and 29 years old in good health. Sequencing was carried out using central memory CD4+ T cells from blood. The CDR3 loop reads CAWSVGSGPYNEQFF. The DNA of the CDR3 is TGTGCCTGGAGTGTAGGTAGCGGGCCCTACAATGAGCAGTTCTTC.